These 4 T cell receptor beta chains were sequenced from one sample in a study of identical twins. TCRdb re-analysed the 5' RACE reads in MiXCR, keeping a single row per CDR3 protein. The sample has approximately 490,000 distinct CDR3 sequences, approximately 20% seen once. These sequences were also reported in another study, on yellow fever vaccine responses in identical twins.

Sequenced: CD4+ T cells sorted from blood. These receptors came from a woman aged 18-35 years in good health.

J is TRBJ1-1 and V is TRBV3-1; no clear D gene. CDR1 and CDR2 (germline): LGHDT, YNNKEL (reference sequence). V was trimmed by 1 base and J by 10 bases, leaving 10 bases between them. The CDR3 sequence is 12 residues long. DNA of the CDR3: TGTGCCAGCAGCCAAGGTGGGTCCGCAGCTTTCTTT. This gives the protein CASSQGGSAAFF.

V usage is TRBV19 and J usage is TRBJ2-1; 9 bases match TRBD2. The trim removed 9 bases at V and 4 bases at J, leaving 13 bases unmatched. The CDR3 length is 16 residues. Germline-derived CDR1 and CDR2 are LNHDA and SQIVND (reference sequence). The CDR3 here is CASRGAGGPRYNEQFF. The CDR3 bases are TGTGCCAGCAGAGGGGCGGGAGGGCCACGGTACAATGAGCAGTTCTTC.

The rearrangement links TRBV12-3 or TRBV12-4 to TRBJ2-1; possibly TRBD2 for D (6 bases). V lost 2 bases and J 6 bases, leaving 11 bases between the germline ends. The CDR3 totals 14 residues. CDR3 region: CASSLPGGFNEQFF. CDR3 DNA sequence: TGTGCCAGCAGTTTACCCGGAGGGTTCAATGAGCAGTTCTTC.

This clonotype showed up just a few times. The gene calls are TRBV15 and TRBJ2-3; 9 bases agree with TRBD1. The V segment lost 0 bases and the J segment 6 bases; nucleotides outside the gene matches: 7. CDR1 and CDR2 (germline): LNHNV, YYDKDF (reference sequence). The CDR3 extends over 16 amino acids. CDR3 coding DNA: TGTGCCACCAGCAGAGATCGGACAGGGGTCACGGATACGCAGTATTTT. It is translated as CATSRDRTGVTDTQYF.